This T cell receptor beta chain was sequenced in a study of blood T cell repertoires in COVID-19. This clone was seen just once. Germline V gene data show CDR1 as SNHLY and CDR2 as FYNNEI. V trimming: 4 bases; J trimming: 6 bases; junction bases outside the gene matches: 5. The CDR3 totals 13 residues. TCRdb's table, derived via immunoSEQ multiplex PCR, lists solely in-frame clones and lacks some. Of some 240,000 clones in the sample, 80% were seen once. This TCR derives from a woman aged 70-85 years with acute or convalescent COVID-19. This chain connects TRBV2 to TRBJ2-7; 8 bases are shared with TRBD1. The sequenced material came from peripheral blood. The CDR3 loop is CASSVGQGGEQYV. DNA of the CDR3: TGTGCCAGCAGTGTTGGACAGGGAGGCGAGCAGTACGTC.